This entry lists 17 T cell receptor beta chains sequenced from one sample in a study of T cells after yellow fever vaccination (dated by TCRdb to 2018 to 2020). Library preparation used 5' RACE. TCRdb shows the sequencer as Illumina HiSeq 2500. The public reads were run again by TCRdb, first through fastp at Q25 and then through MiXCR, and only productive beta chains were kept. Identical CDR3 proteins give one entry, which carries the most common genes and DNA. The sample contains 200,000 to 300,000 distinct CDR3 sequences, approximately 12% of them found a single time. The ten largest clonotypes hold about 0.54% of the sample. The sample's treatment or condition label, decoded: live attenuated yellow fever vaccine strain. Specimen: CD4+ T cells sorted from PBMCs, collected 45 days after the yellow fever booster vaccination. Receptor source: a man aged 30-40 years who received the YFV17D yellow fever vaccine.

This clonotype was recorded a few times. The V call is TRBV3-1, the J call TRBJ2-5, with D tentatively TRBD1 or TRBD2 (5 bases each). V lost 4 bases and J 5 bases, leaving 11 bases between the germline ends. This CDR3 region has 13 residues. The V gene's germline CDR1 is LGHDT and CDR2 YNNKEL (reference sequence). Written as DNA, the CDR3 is TGTGCCAGCAGCCGGGGCAGAGGGGAGACCCAGTACTTC. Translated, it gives CASSRGRGETQYF.

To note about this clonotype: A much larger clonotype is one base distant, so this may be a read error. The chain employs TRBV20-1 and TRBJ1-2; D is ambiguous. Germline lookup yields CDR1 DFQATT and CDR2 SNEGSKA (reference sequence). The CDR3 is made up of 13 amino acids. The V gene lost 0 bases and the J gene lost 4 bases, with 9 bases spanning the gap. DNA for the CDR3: TGCAGTGCTAGAGATAGGCGCCTCTATGGCTACACCTTC. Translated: CSARDRRLYGYTF.

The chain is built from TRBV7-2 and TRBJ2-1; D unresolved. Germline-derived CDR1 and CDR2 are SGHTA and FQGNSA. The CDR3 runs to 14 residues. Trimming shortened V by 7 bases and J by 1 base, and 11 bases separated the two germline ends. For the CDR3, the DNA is TGTGCCAGCACCCCAGATGGGTCCTACAATGAGCAGTTCTTC. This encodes CASTPDGSYNEQFF.

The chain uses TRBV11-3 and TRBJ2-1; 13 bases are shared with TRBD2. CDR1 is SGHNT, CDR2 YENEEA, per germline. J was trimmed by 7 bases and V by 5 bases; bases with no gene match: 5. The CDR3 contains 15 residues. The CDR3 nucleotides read TGTGCCAGCAGCACCGGGACTAGCGGGAAAAATGAGCAGTTCTTC. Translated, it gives CASSTGTSGKNEQFF.

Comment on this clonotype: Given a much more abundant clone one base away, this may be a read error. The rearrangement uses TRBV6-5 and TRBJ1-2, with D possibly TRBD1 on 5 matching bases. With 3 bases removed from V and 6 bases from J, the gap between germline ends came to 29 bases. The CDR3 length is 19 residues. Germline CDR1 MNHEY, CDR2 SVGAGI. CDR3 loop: CASSYLRSGPGPSMDGYTF. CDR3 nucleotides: TGTGCCAGCAGTTATTTGCGGTCGGGGCCAGGACCGTCTATGGATGGCTACACCTTC.

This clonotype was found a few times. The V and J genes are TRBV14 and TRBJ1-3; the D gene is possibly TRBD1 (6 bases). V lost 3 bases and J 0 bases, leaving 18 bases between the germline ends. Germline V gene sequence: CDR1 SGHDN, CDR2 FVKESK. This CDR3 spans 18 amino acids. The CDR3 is CASSQRDNPLPSGNTIYF. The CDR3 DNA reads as TGTGCCAGCAGCCAGCGGGACAACCCTCTACCCTCTGGAAACACCATATATTTT. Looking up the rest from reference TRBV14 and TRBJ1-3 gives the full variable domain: EAGVTQFPSHSVIEKGQTVTLRCDPISGHDNLYWYRRVMGKEIKFLLHFVKESKQDESGMPNNRFLAERTGGTYSTLKVQPAELEDSGVYFCASSQRDNPLPSGNTIYFGEGSWLTVV.

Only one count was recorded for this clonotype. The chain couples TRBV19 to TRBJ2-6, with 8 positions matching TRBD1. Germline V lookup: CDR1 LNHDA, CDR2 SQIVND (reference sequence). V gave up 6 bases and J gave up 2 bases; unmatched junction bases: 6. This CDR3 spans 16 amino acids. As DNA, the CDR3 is TGTGCCAGTAGCCTGGACAGGGCTCCTGGGGCCAACGTCCTGACTTTC. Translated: CASSLDRAPGANVLTF.

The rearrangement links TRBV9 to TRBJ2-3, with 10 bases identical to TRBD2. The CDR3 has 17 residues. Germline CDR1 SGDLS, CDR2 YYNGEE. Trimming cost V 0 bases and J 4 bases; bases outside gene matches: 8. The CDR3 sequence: CASSVGPSGSMSDTQYF. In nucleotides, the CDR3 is TGTGCCAGCAGCGTAGGGCCTAGCGGGAGTATGTCAGATACGCAGTATTTT.

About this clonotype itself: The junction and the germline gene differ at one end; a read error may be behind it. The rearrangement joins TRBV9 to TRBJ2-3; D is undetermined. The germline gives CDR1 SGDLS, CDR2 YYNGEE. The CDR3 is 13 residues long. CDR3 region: CASSVEELGRLSF. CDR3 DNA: TGTGCCAGCAGCGTAGAGGAGTTGGGCCGTTTGTCTTTT.

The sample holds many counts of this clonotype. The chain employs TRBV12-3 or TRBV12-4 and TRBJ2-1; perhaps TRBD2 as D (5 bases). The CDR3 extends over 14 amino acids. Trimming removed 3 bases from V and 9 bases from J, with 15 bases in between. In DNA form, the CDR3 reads TGTGCCAGCAGTTTGGGTAGCGCCTTCACTGAGCAGTTCTTC. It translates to CASSLGSAFTEQFF.

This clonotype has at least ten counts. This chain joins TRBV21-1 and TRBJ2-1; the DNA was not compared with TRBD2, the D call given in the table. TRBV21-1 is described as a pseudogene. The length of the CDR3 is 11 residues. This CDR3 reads CARRFDRLAFF. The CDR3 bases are TGTGCCAGGAGATTTGACCGCTTAGCGTTCTTC.

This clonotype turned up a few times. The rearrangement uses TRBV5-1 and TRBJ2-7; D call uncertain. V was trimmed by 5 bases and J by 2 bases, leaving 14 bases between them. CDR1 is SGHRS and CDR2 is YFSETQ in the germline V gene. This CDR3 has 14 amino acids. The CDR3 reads CASSSFTRTYEQYF. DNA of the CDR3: TGCGCCAGCAGTAGCTTTACGAGGACCTACGAGCAGTACTTC. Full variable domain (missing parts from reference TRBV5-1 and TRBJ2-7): KAGVTQTPRYLIKTRGQQVTLSCSPISGHRSVSWYQQTPGQGLQFLFEYFSETQRNKGNFPGRFSGRQFSNSRSEMNVSTLELGDSALYLCASSSFTRTYEQYFGPGTRLTVT.

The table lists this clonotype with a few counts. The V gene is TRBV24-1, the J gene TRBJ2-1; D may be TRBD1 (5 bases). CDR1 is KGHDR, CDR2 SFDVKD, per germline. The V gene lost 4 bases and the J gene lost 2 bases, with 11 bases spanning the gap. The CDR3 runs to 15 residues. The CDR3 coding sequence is TGTGCCACCAGTGACCCCAGGGTACCCTACAATGAGCAGTTCTTC. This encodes CATSDPRVPYNEQFF.

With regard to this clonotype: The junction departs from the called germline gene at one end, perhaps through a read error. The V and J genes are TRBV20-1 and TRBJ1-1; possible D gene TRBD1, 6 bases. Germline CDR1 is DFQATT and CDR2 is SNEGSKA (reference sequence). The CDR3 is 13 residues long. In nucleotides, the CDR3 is TGCAGTTCTAGAATACAGGGGAACACTGAAGCTTTCTTT. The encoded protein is CSSRIQGNTEAFF.

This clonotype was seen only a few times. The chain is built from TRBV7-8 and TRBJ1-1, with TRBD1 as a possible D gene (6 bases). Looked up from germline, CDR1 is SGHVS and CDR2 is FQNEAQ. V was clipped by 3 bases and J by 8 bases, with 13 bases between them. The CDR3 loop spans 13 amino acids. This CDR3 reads CASSFQTGTEAFF. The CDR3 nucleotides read TGTGCCAGCAGCTTCCAAACAGGGACCGAAGCTTTCTTT.

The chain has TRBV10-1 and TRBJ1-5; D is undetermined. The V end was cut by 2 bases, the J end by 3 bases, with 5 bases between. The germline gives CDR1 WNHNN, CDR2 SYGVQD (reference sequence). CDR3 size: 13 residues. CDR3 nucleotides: TGCGCCAGCAGTGAGGGGTACAATCAGCCCCAGCATTTT. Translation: CASSEGYNQPQHF.

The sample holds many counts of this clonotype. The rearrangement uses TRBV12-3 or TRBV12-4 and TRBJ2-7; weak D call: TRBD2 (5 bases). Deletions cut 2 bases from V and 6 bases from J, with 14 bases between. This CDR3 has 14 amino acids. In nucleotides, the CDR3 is TGTGCCAGCAGTTTACGGGAAGGTTTAGGCGAGCAGTACTTC. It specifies CASSLREGLGEQYF.